This TCR beta chain derives from a study of a mutant IDH1 vaccine in newly diagnosed glioma. Study summary: Of treated patients, 62.5% were men and about 38% women, averaging around 40 years. Earlier care involved radiotherapy, temozolomide, or both, and the majority received both.

Noted time point: week 11, during vaccination. Alongside topical imiquimod, each dose of vaccine comprised 300 ug of mutant IDH1 20-mer peptide. Concerning this clone itself: Its cognate antigen is unknown.

Some clones are missing from TCRdb's copy, which holds only in-frame ones; the method was immunoSEQ multiplex PCR. The sample yields more than 55,000 clones, roughly four fifths seen once. Study-level findings and limits: Variations in leading peripheral T cell clonotypes appeared to have no connection with pseudoprogression.

This TCR derives from a man aged 25 to 45 with glioma. The input for sequencing was PBMCs, taken from a glioma patient whose treatment included an IDH1 peptide vaccine.

Here the CDR3 reads CASSVQGGPLYEQYF. The CDR3 coding sequence is TGTGCCAGCAGTGTCCAAGGGGGCCCTCTATACGAGCAGTACTTC. The rearrangement uses TRBV28 and TRBJ2-7; 7 nucleotides match TRBD1. Germline V gives CDR1 MDHEN, CDR2 SYDVKM. This CDR3 region has 15 residues. Trimming at V came to 5 bases and at J to 4 bases, leaving 11 bases not matched to a gene.